This TCR beta chain was identified in a study of T cell clusters in autoimmune cytopenias. Germline V CDR1 and CDR2: KGHSH, LQKENI. The CDR3 loop spans 15 amino acids. TRB amplification used approximately 0.25 ug of peripheral blood genomic DNA. Multiplex touch-down PCR amplified TRB using TRB-A and TRB-B pools in one tube. Reprocessing the multiplex PCR reads, TCRdb reports a single entry for every CDR3 protein and omits DNA. Recorded here are about a thousand distinct CDR3 sequences; the top ten clones represent under 95%. This clonotype is called large (0.1 to 1%) based on its frequency. The rearrangement links TRBV18 to TRBJ2-7; TCRdb reports TRBD1, a call that lacks DNA to check it against. Sequencing was performed on peripheral blood. The TCR comes from a human donor with an autoimmune cytopenia, with autoimmune hepatitis or in good health (not recorded which). CDR3 loop: CASSPAGTGGYEQYF.